Listed below are T cell receptor beta chains from one sample, sequenced in a study of blood T cell repertoires in COVID-19. Using immunoSEQ multiplex PCR, the repertoire was profiled, and TCRdb retains in-frame clones only, with some absent. The repertoire holds around 160,000 clones, less than 90% seen once, with around 40% in the top ten. Sequences were obtained from peripheral blood. These receptors were collected from a human donor in a cohort sampled during active COVID-19. Both conserved end residues are part of each CDR3. The D gene is left open where the match is weak. Rows may omit the clone size; those that give it use once, few, many or a size class.

j_call | d_call | clone_size | v_call | cdr3_aa | cdr3_nt
TRBJ1-1 | NA | NA | TRBV6-5 | CASSYSRWGLTEAFF | TGTGCCAGCAGTTACTCTAGGTGGGGGCTTACTGAAGCTTTCTTT
TRBJ2-5 | TRBD1 | NA | TRBV7-9 | CASSLRSGQGTQETQYF | TGTGCCAGCAGCTTACGCTCGGGACAGGGGACCCAAGAGACCCAGTACTTC
TRBJ2-2 | TRBD2 | NA | TRBV27 | CASSPALAGTGELFF | TGTGCCAGCAGCCCTGCACTAGCGGGGACCGGGGAGCTGTTTTTT
TRBJ2-5 | TRBD1 | NA | TRBV7-7 | CASSLGPGTGVAETQYF | TGTGCTAGCAGCTTAGGGCCCGGGACAGGGGTTGCAGAGACCCAGTACTTC
TRBJ2-5 | TRBD2 | NA | TRBV9 | CASSVSPAGGQETQYF | TGTGCCAGCAGCGTAAGCCCAGCGGGGGGCCAAGAGACCCAGTACTTC
TRBJ1-1 | TRBD1 | once | TRBV15 | CATSRDAPPRGLVTEAFF | TGTGCCACCAGCAGAGATGCCCCCCCCAGGGGGCTCGTCACTGAAGCTTTCTTT
TRBJ1-2 | TRBD1 | NA | TRBV6-5 | CASSYRGRNYGYTF | TGTGCCAGCAGTTACAGGGGGCGAAACTATGGCTACACCTTC
TRBJ2-5 | TRBD1 | once | TRBV19 | CASNQGARETQYF | TGTGCCAGTAACCAGGGGGCTAGAGAGACCCAGTACTTC
TRBJ1-5 | NA | few | TRBV28 | CASSLRGAYSNQPQHF | TGTGCCAGCAGTTTACGGGGTGCGTATAGCAATCAGCCCCAGCATTTT
TRBJ2-3 | NA | NA | TRBV5-1 | CASSTVPQGGADTQYF | TGCGCCAGCTCAACGGTTCCACAGGGTGGGGCAGATACGCAGTATTTT
TRBJ2-5 | TRBD2 | once | TRBV7-2 | CASSSGLAGGIGETQYF | TGTGCCAGCAGCTCCGGACTAGCGGGGGGGATTGGGGAGACCCAGTACTTC
TRBJ2-5 | TRBD2 | NA | TRBV24-1 | CATSGGAGTQYF | TGTGCCACCAGCGGGGGGGCAGGGACCCAGTACTTC